This T cell receptor (beta chain) was retrieved from a study of cytomegalovirus exposure and HLA in healthy donors. Study in general: Earlier work reported 117 million unique TCR beta sequences from 180 million or so T cells.

Germline lookup yields CDR1 SGHAT and CDR2 FQNNGV. V dropped 0 bases and J dropped 3; count of bases not matched to a gene: 2. The CDR3 runs 15 residues. Study results and caveats: High sensitivity and specificity were reportedly achieved when the classifier diagnosed cytomegalovirus status.

PCR used 60 Vbeta primers and 13 Jbeta primers. Only in-frame clones appear in the TCRdb table, and some are missing; sequencing was by immunoSEQ multiplex PCR. The repertoire holds some 110,000 clones, with about 60% as singletons. As regards this clone: The antigen remains unidentified. Other nucleotide sequences from this sample produce the same CDR3.

Sample: PBMCs. The sequence derives from a woman aged 25 to 39 in good health and CMV-seronegative. This sequence joins TRBV11-2 and TRBJ2-1, with 7 bases that match TRBD2. CDR3 DNA: TGTGCCAGCAGCTTAGATCCGGGAGGCTACAATGAGCAGTTCTTC. This translates into CASSLDPGGYNEQFF.